This T cell receptor beta chain originates from a study of shared clonotypes between healthy human individuals. Clones were sequenced by immunoSEQ multiplex PCR, and TCRdb holds only the in-frame ones, with some missing. The table records millions of clones, roughly 96% of them present only once. Per the germline V gene, CDR1 is SGHTA and CDR2 is FQGNSA. This CDR3 has 15 amino acids. The germline V and J ends were trimmed by 5 bases and 3 bases, with 16 bases remaining between them. V is TRBV7-2 and J is TRBJ2-5, with D perhaps TRBD2 (7 bases). Material for sequencing was naive CD4+ T cells sorted from blood. Subset specified: CD45RA+ positively selected. The TCR was taken from a man between 18 and 29 years old in good health. CDR3 residues: CASSPVRGAEETQYF. The CDR3 DNA reads as TGTGCCAGCAGCCCAGTTCGGGGGGCTGAAGAGACCCAGTACTTC. Based on the CDR3 plus reference TRBV7-2 and TRBJ2-5, the full variable domain is GAGVSQSPSNKVTEKGKDVELRCDPISGHTALYWYRQSLGQGLEFLIYFQGNSAPDKSGLPSDRFSAERTGGSVSTLTIQRTQQEDSAVYLCASSPVRGAEETQYFGPGTRLLVL.